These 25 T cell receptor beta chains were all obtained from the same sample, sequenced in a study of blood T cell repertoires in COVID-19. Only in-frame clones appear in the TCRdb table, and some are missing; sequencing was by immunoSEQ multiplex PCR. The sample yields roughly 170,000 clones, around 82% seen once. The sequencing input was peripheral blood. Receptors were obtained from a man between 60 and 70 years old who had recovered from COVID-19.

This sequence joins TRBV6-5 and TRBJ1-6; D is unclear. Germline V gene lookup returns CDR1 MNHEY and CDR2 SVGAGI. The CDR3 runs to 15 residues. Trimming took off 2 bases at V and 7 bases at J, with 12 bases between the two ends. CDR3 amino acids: CASSYDGVGNSPLHF. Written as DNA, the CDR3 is TGTGCCAGCAGTTACGACGGGGTGGGGAATTCACCCCTCCACTTT.

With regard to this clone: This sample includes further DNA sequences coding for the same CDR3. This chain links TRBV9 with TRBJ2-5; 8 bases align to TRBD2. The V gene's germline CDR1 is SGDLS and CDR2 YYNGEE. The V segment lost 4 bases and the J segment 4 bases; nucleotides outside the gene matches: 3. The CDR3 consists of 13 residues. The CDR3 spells CASSREGVETQYF. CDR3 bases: TGTGCCAGCAGCCGGGAGGGGGTAGAGACCCAGTACTTC.

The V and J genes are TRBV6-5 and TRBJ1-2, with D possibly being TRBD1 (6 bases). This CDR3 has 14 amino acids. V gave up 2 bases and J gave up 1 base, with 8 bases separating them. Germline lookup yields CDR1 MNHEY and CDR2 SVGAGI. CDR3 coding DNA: TGTGCCAGCAGTTACCGGACAGTTAACTATGGCTACACCTTC. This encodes CASSYRTVNYGYTF.

The CDR3 nucleotides read TGTGCCAGCAGCTGGGGACAGGGATTTAACAATGAGCAGTTCTTC. The encoded protein is CASSWGQGFNNEQFF. The gene calls are TRBV9 and TRBJ2-1; 9 bases match TRBD1. The junction had 7 bases not matched to a gene; V was cut back by 4 bases and J by 5 bases. CDR3 length: 15 amino acids. Germline CDR1 and CDR2: SGDLS and YYNGEE.

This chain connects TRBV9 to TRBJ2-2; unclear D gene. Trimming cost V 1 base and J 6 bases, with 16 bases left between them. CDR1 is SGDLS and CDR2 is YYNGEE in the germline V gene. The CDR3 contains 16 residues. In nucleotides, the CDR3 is TGTGCCAGCAGCGTACCCACCGGCCTCAGCGCCGGGGAGCTGTTTTTT. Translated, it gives CASSVPTGLSAGELFF.

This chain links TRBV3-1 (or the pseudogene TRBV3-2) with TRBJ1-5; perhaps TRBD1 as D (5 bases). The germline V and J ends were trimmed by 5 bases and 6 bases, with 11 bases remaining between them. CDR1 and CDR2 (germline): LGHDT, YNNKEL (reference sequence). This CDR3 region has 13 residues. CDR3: CASSIGASQPQHF. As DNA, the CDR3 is TGTGCCAGCAGCATTGGGGCGAGTCAGCCCCAGCATTTT.

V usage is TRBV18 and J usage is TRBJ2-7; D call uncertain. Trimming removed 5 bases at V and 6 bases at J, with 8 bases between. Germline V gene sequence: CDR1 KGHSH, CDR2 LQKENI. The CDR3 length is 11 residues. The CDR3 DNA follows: TGTGCCAGCTCAACAGCCGCCGAGCAGTACTTC. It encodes CASSTAAEQYF.

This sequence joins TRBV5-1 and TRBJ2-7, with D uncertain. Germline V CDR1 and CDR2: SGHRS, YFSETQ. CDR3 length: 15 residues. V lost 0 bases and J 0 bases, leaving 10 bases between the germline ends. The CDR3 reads CASSLVQVSSYEQYF. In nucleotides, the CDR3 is TGCGCCAGCAGCTTGGTTCAGGTTAGCTCCTACGAGCAGTACTTC.

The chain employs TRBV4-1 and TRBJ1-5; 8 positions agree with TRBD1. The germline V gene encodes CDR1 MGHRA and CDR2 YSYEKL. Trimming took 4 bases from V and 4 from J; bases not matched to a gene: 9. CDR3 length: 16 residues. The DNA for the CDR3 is TGCGCCAGCAGCCCAGGAAGGACAGGGCTTAATCAGCCCCAGCATTTT. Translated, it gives CASSPGRTGLNQPQHF.

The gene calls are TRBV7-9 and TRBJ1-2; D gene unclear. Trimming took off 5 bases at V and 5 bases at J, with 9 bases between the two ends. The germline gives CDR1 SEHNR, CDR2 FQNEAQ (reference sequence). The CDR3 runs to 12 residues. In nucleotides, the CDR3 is TGTGCCAGCAGCGTATCGGAGTATGGCTACACCTTC. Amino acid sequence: CASSVSEYGYTF.

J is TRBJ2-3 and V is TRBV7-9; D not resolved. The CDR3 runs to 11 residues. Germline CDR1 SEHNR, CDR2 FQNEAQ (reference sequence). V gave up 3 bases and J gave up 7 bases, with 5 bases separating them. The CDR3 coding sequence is TGTGCCAGCAGCTTTGTAAATACGCAGTATTTT. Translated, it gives CASSFVNTQYF.

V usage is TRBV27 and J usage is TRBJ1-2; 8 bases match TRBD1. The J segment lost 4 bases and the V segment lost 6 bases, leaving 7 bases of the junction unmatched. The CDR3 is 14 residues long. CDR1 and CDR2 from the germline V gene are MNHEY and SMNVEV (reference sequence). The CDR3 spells CASRISGGGYGYTF. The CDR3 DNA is TGTGCCAGCAGGATTTCAGGGGGCGGCTATGGCTACACCTTC.

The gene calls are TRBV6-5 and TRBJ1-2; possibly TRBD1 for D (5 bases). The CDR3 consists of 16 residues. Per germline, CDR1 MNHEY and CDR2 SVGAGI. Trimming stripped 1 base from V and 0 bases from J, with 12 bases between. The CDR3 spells CASSYWAGPTNYGYTF. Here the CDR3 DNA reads TGTGCCAGCAGTTACTGGGCAGGGCCTACTAACTATGGCTACACCTTC.

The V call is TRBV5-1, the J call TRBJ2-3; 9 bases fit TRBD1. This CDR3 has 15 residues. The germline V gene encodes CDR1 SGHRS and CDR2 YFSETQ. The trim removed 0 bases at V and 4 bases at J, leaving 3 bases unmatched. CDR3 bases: TGCGCCAGCAGCTTGGGGACAGGGGCGGCAGATACGCAGTATTTT. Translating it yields CASSLGTGAADTQYF. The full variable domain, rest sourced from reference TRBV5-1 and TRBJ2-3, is KAGVTQTPRYLIKTRGQQVTLSCSPISGHRSVSWYQQTPGQGLQFLFEYFSETQRNKGNFPGRFSGRQFSNSRSEMNVSTLELGDSALYLCASSLGTGAADTQYFGPGTRLTVL.

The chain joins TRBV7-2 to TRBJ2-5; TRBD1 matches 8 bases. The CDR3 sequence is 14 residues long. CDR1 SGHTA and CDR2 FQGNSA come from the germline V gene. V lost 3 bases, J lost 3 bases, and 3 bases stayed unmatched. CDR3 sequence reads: CASSFQTGEETQYF. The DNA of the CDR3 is TGTGCCAGCAGCTTCCAGACAGGGGAAGAGACCCAGTACTTC.

This chain's CDR3 is CASRNRAGSNQPQHF. For the CDR3, the DNA is TGTGCCAGCAGAAACAGGGCAGGGAGCAATCAGCCCCAGCATTTT. The chain joins TRBV6-5 to TRBJ1-5; a weak D match, TRBD1 (6 bases). The V and J ends lost 6 bases and 1 base respectively, with 13 bases between them. Per the germline V gene, CDR1 is MNHEY and CDR2 is SVGAGI. This CDR3 has 15 residues.

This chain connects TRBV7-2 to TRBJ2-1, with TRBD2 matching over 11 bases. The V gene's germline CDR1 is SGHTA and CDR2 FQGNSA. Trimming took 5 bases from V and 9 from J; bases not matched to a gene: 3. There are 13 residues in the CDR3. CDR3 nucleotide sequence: TGTGCCAGCAGCCCGGGACTAGCGGCTGAGCAGTTCTTC. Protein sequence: CASSPGLAAEQFF.

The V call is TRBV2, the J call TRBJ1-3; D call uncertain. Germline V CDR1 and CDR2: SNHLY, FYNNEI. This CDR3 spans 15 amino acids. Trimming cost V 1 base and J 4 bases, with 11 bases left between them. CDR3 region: CASSEDLGRGNTIYF. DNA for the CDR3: TGTGCCAGCAGTGAAGACTTGGGCAGGGGAAACACCATATATTTT. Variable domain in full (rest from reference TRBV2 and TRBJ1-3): EPEVTQTPSHQVTQMGQEVILRCVPISNHLYFYWYRQILGQKVEFLVSFYNNEISEKSEIFDDQFSVERPDGSNFTLKIRSTKLEDSAMYFCASSEDLGRGNTIYFGEGSWLTVV.

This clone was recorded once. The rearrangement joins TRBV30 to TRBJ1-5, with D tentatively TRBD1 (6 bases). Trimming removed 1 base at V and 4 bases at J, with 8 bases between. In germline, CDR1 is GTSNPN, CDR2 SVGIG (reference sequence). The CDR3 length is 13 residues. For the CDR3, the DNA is TGTGCCTGGAGTGCGGACAGAAATCAGCCCCAGCATTTT. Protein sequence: CAWSADRNQPQHF.

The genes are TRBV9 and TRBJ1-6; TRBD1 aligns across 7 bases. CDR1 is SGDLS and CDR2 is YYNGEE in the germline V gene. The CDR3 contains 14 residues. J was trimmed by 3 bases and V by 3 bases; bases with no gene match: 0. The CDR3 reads CASSGDSYNSPLHF. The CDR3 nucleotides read TGTGCCAGCAGCGGGGACAGCTATAATTCACCCCTCCACTTT.

The CDR3 protein is CASSYWTGEWAGELFF. The CDR3 coding sequence is TGTGCCAGCAGTTACTGGACAGGGGAATGGGCCGGGGAGCTGTTTTTT. The chain combines TRBV6-2 or TRBV6-3 with TRBJ2-2, with TRBD1 matching 9 bases. This CDR3 is 16 amino acids long. The V segment lost 1 base and the J segment 6 bases; nucleotides outside the gene matches: 6. Looked up from germline, CDR1 is MNHEY and CDR2 is SVGEGT.

The chain's CDR3 is CASSPVRDSSYEQYF. In DNA, the CDR3 is TGTGCCAGCAGCCCAGTCCGGGACAGCTCCTACGAGCAGTACTTC. This chain links TRBV2 with TRBJ2-7, with 7 positions matching TRBD1. The CDR3 is 15 residues long. Germline CDR1 SNHLY, CDR2 FYNNEI. The J segment lost 0 bases and the V segment lost 6 bases, leaving 8 bases of the junction unmatched.

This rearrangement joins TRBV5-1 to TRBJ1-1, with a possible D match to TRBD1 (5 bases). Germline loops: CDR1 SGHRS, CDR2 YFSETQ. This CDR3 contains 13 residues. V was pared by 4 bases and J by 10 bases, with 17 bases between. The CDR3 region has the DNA TGCGCCAGCAGCGGGGGGACCGCCGACCGAGCTTTCTTT. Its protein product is CASSGGTADRAFF.

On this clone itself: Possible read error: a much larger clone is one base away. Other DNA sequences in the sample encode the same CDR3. The CDR3 sequence: CASSPEETQYF. The CDR3 DNA follows: TGTGCCAGCTCACCCGAGGAGACCCAGTACTTC. J is TRBJ2-5 and V is TRBV18, with no clear D. The CDR3 has 11 residues. CDR1 is KGHSH and CDR2 is LQKENI in the germline V gene. Between the trimmed V and J ends, which lost 3 bases and 5 bases, there was a span of 4 bases.

The CDR3 nucleotides read TGTGCCAGCAGCCAGGCCAGGGTCTCCTACAATGAGCAGTTCTTC. Amino acid sequence: CASSQARVSYNEQFF. This sequence joins TRBV3-1 (or the pseudogene TRBV3-2) and TRBJ2-1; the D gene is possibly TRBD1 (5 bases). The CDR3 extends over 15 amino acids. Germline CDR1 is LGHDT and CDR2 is YNNKEL (reference sequence). The V end was cut by 3 bases, the J end by 0 bases, with 9 bases between.